What follows are 14 T cell receptor beta chains derived from one specimen sequenced in a study of shared clonotypes between healthy human individuals. TCRdb keeps only in-frame clones here, not all; method: immunoSEQ multiplex PCR. Of hundreds of thousands of clones in the sample, around 81% were seen once. Sequenced: PBMCs. These receptors came from a woman in her thirties or forties in good health. Some clones in this sample may be carry-over from other donors' samples.

The gene calls are TRBV19 and TRBJ2-1; TRBD2 agrees at 13 bases. The CDR3 has 14 residues. After removal of 9 bases from V and 8 bases from J, the junction contained 7 bases not matched to a gene. Germline V gene sequence: CDR1 LNHDA, CDR2 SQIVND (reference sequence). The CDR3 here is CASQGLAGIDEQFF. The CDR3 bases are TGTGCCAGCCAGGGACTAGCGGGAATCGATGAGCAGTTCTTC.

The V and J genes are TRBV9 and TRBJ1-2; D possibly corresponds to TRBD1 (5 bases). Trimming removed 3 bases at V and 5 bases at J, with 14 bases between. CDR1 is SGDLS, CDR2 YYNGEE, per germline. This CDR3 comprises 14 residues. The CDR3 is CASSGVPGDYGYTF. The CDR3 DNA follows: TGTGCCAGCAGCGGGGTCCCGGGGGATTATGGCTACACCTTC.

The CDR3 loop is CASSPGQYASNEKLFF. The CDR3 DNA is TGTGCCAGCAGTCCCGGACAGTACGCCTCGAATGAAAAACTGTTTTTT. The J gene is TRBJ1-4, the V gene TRBV28; D perhaps matches TRBD1 (6 bases). CDR1 is MDHEN, CDR2 SYDVKM, per germline. The CDR3 has 16 residues. V was pared by 5 bases and J by 5 bases, with 18 bases between.

CDR3 in DNA: TGTGCCAGCAGTGAAGGACCGTGCGTGTACTTC. Translation: CASSEGPCVYF. This sequence joins TRBV25-1 and TRBJ2-5; D unclear. Trimming left V 2 bases short and J 13 bases short, with 11 bases between. The CDR3 contains 11 residues. Germline values: CDR1 MGHDK, CDR2 SYGVNS.

Remarks on this clone: A far larger clone is only one base removed, so a read error is likely. This chain joins TRBV7-9 and TRBJ2-7; D gene uncertain. Looked up from germline, CDR1 is SEHNR and CDR2 is FQNEAQ (reference sequence). CDR3 length: 13 residues. CDR3 sequence (DNA): TGTGCCAGCAGCTCCCGAGGACCCTACGGGCAGTACTTC. This sequence encodes CASSSRGPYGQYF.

The chain employs TRBV7-9 and TRBJ1-1; D is unresolved. V was cut by 5 bases and J by 6 bases, with 10 bases left in between. Germline-derived CDR1 and CDR2 are SEHNR and FQNEAQ (reference sequence). This CDR3 region has 12 residues. CDR3 sequence: CASSPPVPEAFF. For the CDR3, the DNA is TGTGCCAGCAGCCCCCCTGTCCCTGAAGCTTTCTTT.

CDR3 nucleotides: TGTGCCAGCAGTGAGGTAGAATATGGCTACACCTTC. Translating it yields CASSEVEYGYTF. The chain combines TRBV2 with TRBJ1-2, with D hard to call. Trimming cost V 3 bases and J 5 bases, with 7 bases left between them. CDR3 length: 12 residues. Per the germline V gene, CDR1 is SNHLY and CDR2 is FYNNEI.

The count of this clone is one. The rearrangement joins TRBV11-3 to TRBJ1-1, with no clear D. Trimming shortened V by 1 base and J by 3 bases, and 6 bases separated the two germline ends. Germline loops: CDR1 SGHNT, CDR2 YENEEA. This CDR3 is 13 amino acids long. As DNA, the CDR3 is TGTGCCAGCAGCTTAGGGGCCTACACTGAAGCTTTCTTT. Residues: CASSLGAYTEAFF.

The CDR3 DNA sequence: TGTGCCAGCAGCGTAGCTTTCGGGATTGGAAACACCATATATTTT. This sequence encodes CASSVAFGIGNTIYF. The rearrangement links TRBV9 to TRBJ1-3, with D unclear. CDR3 length: 15 residues. Germline V CDR1 and CDR2: SGDLS, YYNGEE. V lost 0 bases and J lost 3, with 10 bases in between. The full variable domain, in which reference TRBV9 and TRBJ1-3 provide the parts outside the CDR3, is DSGVTQTPKHLITATGQRVTLRCSPRSGDLSVYWYQQSLDQGLQFLIQYYNGEERAKGNILERFSAQQFPDLHSELNLSSLELGDSALYFCASSVAFGIGNTIYFGEGSWLTVV.

The V call is TRBV7-2, the J call TRBJ1-2; TRBD1 matches at 7 bases. The CDR3 is made up of 14 amino acids. In germline, CDR1 is SGHTA, CDR2 FQGNSA. The J segment lost 4 bases and the V segment lost 5 bases, leaving 7 bases of the junction unmatched. This CDR3 reads CASSPRTGPYGYTF. The CDR3 DNA reads as TGTGCCAGCAGCCCCCGGACAGGACCCTATGGCTACACCTTC.

The chain couples TRBV4-2 to TRBJ2-1, with 8 bases aligning to TRBD1. Trimming removed 0 bases from V and 3 bases from J; junction bases left unmatched: 7. The CDR3 spans 17 residues. Germline V gene lookup returns CDR1 LGHNA and CDR2 YNFKEQ. In nucleotides, the CDR3 is TGTGCCAGCAGCCAAGATCAGGGGACAGGAGTCTACAATGAGCAGTTCTTC. Translated, it gives CASSQDQGTGVYNEQFF.

The V call is TRBV11-2, the J call TRBJ2-7, with D tentatively TRBD2 (5 bases). The germline V and J ends were trimmed by 0 bases and 6 bases, with 12 bases remaining between them. Germline CDR1 reads SGHAT; CDR2 reads FQNNGV. There are 14 residues in the CDR3. CDR3 sequence reads: CASSLESLALEQYF. CDR3 nucleotides: TGTGCCAGCAGCTTAGAGTCCCTAGCACTCGAGCAGTACTTC.

This sequence joins TRBV28 and TRBJ2-1; D uncertain. This CDR3 contains 15 residues. Trimming pared 4 bases from V and 0 bases from J, leaving 10 bases between. Germline loops: CDR1 MDHEN, CDR2 SYDVKM. The CDR3 spells CASSSSWPSYNEQFF. The CDR3 DNA reads TGTGCCAGCAGTTCCTCTTGGCCCTCCTACAATGAGCAGTTCTTC.

The gene calls are TRBV5-4 and TRBJ2-1; 8 bases match TRBD2. CDR1 and CDR2 from the germline V gene are SGHNT and YYREEE (reference sequence). The ends lost 4 bases at V and 1 base at J; junction bases unmatched: 4. The CDR3 covers 15 residues. CDR3 sequence (DNA): TGTGCCAGCAGCGAAGCGGGAGATTCCTACAATGAGCAGTTCTTC. It is translated as CASSEAGDSYNEQFF.